This TCR beta chain was found in a study of identifying expanded T cells in peripheral blood. The study's findings and limits: Variance in clone template counts between approximately 2-week samples significantly increased with total template count across all healthy donors. About 1.2 clones differed between technical replicates, versus approximately 17 and 20 over time.

This CDR3 comprises 18 residues. With V trimmed by 3 bases and J by 0 bases, 8 bases remained unmatched. CDR1 and CDR2 from the germline V gene are WSHSY and SAAADI. Assay: immunoSEQ multiplex PCR; the TCRdb copy retains only in-frame clones and omits some. The data show tens of thousands of clones, over 75% seen once. Collection occurred without any documented infections or immune events in donors. To note about this clone: Its cognate antigen is unknown.

The sample was blood. This clonotype originated in a person aged 18 to 75 in good health. V usage is TRBV10-2 and J usage is TRBJ1-4; 9 bases line up with TRBD1. The CDR3 region is CASSDSPGQGATNEKLFF. The CDR3 DNA is TGCGCCAGCAGTGATTCACCGGGACAGGGTGCAACTAATGAAAAACTGTTTTTT.